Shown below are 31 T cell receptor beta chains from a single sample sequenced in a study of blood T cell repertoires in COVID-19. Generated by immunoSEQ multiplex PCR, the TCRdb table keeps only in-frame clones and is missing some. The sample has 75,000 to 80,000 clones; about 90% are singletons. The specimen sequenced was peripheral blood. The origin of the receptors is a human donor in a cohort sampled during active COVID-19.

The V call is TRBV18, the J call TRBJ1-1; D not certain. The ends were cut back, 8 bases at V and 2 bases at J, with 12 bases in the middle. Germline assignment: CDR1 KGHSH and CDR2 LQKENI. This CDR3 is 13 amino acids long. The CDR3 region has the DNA TGTGCCAGCGAGGTCTCGGAAAACACTGAAGCTTTCTTT. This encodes CASEVSENTEAFF.

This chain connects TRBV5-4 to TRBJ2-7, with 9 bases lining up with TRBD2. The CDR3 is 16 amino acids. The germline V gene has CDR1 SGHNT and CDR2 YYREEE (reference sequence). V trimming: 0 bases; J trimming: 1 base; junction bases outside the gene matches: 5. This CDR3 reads CASSLEAGGLSYEQYF. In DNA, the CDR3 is TGTGCCAGCAGCTTGGAAGCGGGGGGATTATCCTACGAGCAGTACTTC. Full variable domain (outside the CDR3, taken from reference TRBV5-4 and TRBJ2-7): ETGVTQSPTHLIKTRGQQVTLRCSSQSGHNTVSWYQQALGQGPQFIFQYYREEENGRGNFPPRFSGLQFPNYSSELNVNALELDDSALYLCASSLEAGGLSYEQYFGPGTRLTVT.

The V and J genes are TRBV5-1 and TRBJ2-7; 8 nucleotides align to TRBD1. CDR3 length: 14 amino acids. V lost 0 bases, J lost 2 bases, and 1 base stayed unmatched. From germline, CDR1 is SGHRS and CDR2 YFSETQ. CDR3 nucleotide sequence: TGCGCCAGCAGCTTGGGGACAGGGACCTACGAGCAGTACTTC. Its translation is CASSLGTGTYEQYF. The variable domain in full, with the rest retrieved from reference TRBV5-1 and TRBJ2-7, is KAGVTQTPRYLIKTRGQQVTLSCSPISGHRSVSWYQQTPGQGLQFLFEYFSETQRNKGNFPGRFSGRQFSNSRSEMNVSTLELGDSALYLCASSLGTGTYEQYFGPGTRLTVT.

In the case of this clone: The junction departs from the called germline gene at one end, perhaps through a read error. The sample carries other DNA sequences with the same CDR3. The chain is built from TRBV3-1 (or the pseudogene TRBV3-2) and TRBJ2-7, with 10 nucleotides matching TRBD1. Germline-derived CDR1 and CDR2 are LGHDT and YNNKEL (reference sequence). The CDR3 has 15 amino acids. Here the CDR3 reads CASSLGTGEVYEQYF. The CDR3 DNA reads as TGTGCCAGCAGCCTTGGGACAGGGGAGGTCTACGAGCAGTATTTC.

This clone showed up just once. CDR3 sequence reads: CASSLGGGAAYEQYF. In DNA form, the CDR3 reads TGTGCCAGCAGCTTAGGCGGGGGGGCGGCATACGAGCAGTACTTC. The rearrangement uses TRBV7-2 and TRBJ2-7; the match to TRBD2 covers 9 bases. The CDR3 has 15 residues. The ends lost 1 base at V and 4 bases at J; junction bases unmatched: 5. Looked up from germline, CDR1 is SGHTA and CDR2 is FQGNSA.

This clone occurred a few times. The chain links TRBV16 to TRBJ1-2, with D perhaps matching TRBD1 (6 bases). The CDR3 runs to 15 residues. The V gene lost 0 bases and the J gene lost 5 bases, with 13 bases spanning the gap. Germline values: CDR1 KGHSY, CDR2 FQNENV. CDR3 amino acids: CASSQSYRELYGYTF. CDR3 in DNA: TGTGCCAGCAGCCAATCATACAGGGAGCTTTATGGCTACACCTTC.

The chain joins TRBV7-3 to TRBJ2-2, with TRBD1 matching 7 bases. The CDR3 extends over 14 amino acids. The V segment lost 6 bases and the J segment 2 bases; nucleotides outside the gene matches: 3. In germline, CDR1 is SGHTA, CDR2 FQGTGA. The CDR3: CASSRQGNTGELFF. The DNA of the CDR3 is TGTGCCAGCAGTAGACAGGGAAACACCGGGGAGCTGTTTTTT. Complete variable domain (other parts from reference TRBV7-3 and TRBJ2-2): GAGVSQTPSNKVTEKGKYVELRCDPISGHTALYWYRQSLGQGPEFLIYFQGTGAADDSGLPNDRFFAVRPEGSVSTLKIQRTERGDSAVYLCASSRQGNTGELFFGEGSRLTVL.

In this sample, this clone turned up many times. The CDR3 reads CASRSSGVITEAFF. CDR3 bases: TGTGCCAGTAGATCGTCCGGGGTCATCACTGAAGCTTTCTTT. The chain recombines TRBV19 with TRBJ1-1; unclear D gene. The V gene lost 6 bases and the J gene lost 4 bases, with 15 bases spanning the gap. The germline CDR1 and CDR2 sequences are LNHDA and SQIVND (reference sequence). This CDR3 is built from 14 residues.

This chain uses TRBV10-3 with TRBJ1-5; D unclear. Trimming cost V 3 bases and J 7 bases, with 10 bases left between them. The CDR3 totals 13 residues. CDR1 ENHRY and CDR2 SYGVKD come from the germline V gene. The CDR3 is CAISDRKEQPQHF. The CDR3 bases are TGTGCCATCAGTGACCGGAAGGAGCAGCCCCAGCATTTT.

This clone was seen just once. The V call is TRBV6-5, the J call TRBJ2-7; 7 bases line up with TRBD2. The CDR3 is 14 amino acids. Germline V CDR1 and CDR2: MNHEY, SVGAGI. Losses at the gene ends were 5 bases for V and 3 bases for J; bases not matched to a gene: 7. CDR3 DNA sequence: TGTGCCAGCAGTCGCGTGGGACTAAACTACGAGCAGTACTTC. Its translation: CASSRVGLNYEQYF.

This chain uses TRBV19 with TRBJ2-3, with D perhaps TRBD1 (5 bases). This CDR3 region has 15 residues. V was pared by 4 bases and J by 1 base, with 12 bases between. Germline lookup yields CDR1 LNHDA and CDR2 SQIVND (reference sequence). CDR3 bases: TGTGCCAGTAGTAAGGGGTATGGACGCACAGATACGCAGTATTTT. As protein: CASSKGYGRTDTQYF.

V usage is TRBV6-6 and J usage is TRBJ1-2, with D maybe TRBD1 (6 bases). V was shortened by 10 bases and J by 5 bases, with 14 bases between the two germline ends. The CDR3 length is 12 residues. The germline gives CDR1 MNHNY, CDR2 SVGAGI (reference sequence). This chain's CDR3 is CATGRTVYGYTF. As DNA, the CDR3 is TGTGCCACCGGGAGGACAGTATATGGCTACACCTTC.

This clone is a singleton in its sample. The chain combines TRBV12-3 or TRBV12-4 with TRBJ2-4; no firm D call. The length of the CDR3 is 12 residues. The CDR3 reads CAFGLAKNIQYF. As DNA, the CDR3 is TGTGCTTTCGGGTTAGCCAAAAACATTCAGTACTTC.

The CDR3 spells CASSLVQASSYNSPLHF. The CDR3 coding sequence is TGTGCCAGCAGCTTGGTCCAGGCCAGCTCCTATAATTCACCCCTCCACTTT. The J gene is TRBJ1-6, the V gene TRBV5-4; D remains unclear. Germline V gives CDR1 SGHNT, CDR2 YYREEE (reference sequence). The CDR3 is made up of 17 amino acids. Trimming left V 0 bases short and J 0 bases short, with 10 bases between.

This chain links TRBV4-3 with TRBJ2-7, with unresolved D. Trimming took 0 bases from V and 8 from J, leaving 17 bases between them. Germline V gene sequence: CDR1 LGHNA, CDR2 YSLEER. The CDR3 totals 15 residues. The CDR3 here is CASSQDWAARFQQYF. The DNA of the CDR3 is TGCGCCAGCAGCCAAGATTGGGCCGCCCGGTTTCAGCAGTACTTC.

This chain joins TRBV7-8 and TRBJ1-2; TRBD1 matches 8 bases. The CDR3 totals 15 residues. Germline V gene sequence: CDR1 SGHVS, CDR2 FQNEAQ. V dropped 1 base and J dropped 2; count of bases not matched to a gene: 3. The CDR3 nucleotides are TGTGCCAGCAGCTTAGAAGGACAGGGAAACTATGGCTACACCTTC. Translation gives CASSLEGQGNYGYTF.

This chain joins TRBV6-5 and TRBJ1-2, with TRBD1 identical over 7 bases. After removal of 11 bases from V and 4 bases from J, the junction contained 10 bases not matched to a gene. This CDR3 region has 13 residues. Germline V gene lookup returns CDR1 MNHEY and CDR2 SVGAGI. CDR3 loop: CAGTGERGYGYTF. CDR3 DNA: TGTGCCGGAACAGGGGAAAGAGGCTATGGCTACACCTTC.

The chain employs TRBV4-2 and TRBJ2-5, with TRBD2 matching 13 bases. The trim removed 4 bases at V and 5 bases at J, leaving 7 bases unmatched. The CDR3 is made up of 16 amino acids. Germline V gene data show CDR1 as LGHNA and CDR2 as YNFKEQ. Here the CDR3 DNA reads TGTGCCAGCAGCCCACGGACTAGCGGGGGAAGGGAGACCCAGTACTTC. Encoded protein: CASSPRTSGGRETQYF.

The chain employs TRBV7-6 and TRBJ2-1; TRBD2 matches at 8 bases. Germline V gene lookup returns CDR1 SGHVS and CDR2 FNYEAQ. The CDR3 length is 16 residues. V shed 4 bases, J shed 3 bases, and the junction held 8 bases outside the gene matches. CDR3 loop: CASSSSQAGGYNEQFF. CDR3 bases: TGTGCCAGCAGCTCCAGTCAGGCGGGAGGCTACAATGAGCAGTTCTTC. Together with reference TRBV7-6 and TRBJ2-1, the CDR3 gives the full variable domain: GAGVSQSPRYKVTKRGQDVALRCDPISGHVSLYWYRQALGQGPEFLTYFNYEAQQDKSGLPNDRFSAERPEGSISTLTIQRTEQRDSAMYRCASSSSQAGGYNEQFFGPGTRLTVL.

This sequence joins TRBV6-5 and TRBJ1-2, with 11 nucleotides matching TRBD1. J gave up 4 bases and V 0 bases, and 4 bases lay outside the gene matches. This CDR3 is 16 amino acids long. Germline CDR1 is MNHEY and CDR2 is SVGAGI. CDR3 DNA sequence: TGTGCCAGCAGTTACTCGGGACAGGGGGAGGGCTATGGCTACACCTTC. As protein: CASSYSGQGEGYGYTF.

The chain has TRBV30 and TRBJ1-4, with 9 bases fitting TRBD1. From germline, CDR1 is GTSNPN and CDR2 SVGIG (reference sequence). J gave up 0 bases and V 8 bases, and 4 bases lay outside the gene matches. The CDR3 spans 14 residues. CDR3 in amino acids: CAGNRGPTNEKLFF. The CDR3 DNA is TGTGCCGGAAACAGGGGGCCAACTAATGAAAAACTGTTTTTT.

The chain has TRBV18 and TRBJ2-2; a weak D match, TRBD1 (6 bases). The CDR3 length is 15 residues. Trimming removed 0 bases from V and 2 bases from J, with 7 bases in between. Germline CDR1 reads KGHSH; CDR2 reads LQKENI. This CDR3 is CASSPPTGNTGELFF. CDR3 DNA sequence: TGTGCCAGCTCACCACCGACAGGCAACACCGGGGAGCTGTTTTTT.

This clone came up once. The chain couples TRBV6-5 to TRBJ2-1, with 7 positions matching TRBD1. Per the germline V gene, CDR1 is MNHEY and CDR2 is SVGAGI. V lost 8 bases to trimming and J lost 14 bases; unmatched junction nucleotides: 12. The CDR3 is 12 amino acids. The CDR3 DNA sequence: TGTGCCAGCCGCTACATCCCCGGGACAGAGTTCTTC. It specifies CASRYIPGTEFF.

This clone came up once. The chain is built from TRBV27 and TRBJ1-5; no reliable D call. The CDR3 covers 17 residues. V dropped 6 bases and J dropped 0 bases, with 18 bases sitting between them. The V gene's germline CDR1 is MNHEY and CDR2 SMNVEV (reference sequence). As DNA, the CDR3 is TGTGCCAGCAGCCCACAGATACCTATATATAGCAATCAGCCCCAGCATTTT. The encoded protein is CASSPQIPIYSNQPQHF.

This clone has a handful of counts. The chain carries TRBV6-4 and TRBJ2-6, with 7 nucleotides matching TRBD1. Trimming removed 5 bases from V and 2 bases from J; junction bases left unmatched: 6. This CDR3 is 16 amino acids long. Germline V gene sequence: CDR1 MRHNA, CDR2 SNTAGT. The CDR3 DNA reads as TGTGCCAGCAGTCCGAGACAGGGTACTGGGGCCAACGTCCTGACTTTC. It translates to CASSPRQGTGANVLTF.

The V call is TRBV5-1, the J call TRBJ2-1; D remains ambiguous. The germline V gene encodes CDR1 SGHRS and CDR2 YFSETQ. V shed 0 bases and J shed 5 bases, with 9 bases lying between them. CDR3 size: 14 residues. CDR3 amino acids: CASSLDYRNNEQFF. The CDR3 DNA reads TGCGCCAGCAGCTTGGATTACAGAAACAATGAGCAGTTCTTC.

This chain's CDR3 is CASRAGQGATGELFF. CDR3 nucleotide sequence: TGTGCCAGCCGTGCGGGACAGGGGGCTACCGGGGAGCTGTTTTTT. The rearrangement uses TRBV4-2 and TRBJ2-2, with TRBD1 matching over 12 bases. This CDR3 is 15 amino acids long. V lost 8 bases to trimming and J lost 5 bases; unmatched junction nucleotides: 6. The germline gives CDR1 LGHNA, CDR2 YNFKEQ.

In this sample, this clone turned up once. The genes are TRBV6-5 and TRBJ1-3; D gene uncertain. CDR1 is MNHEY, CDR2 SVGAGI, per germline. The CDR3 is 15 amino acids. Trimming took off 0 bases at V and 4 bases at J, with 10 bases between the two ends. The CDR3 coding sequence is TGTGCCAGCAGTTACTCGACAACCCGCGGAAACACCATATATTTT. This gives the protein CASSYSTTRGNTIYF.

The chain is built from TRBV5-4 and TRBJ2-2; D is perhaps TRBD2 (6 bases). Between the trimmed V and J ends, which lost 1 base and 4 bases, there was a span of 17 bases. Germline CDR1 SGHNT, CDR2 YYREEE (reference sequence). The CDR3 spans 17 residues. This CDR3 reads CASSLYAGRGRTGELFF. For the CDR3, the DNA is TGTGCCAGCAGCTTGTATGCCGGGCGGGGACGCACCGGGGAGCTGTTTTTT. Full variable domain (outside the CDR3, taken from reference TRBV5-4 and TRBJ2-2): ETGVTQSPTHLIKTRGQQVTLRCSSQSGHNTVSWYQQALGQGPQFIFQYYREEENGRGNFPPRFSGLQFPNYSSELNVNALELDDSALYLCASSLYAGRGRTGELFFGEGSRLTVL.

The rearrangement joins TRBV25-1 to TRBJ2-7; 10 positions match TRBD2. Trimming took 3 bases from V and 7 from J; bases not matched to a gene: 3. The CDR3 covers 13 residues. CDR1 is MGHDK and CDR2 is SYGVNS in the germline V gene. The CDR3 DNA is TGTGCCAGCAGTGAGGGGGGACTAGCGGAGCAGTACTTC. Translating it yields CASSEGGLAEQYF.

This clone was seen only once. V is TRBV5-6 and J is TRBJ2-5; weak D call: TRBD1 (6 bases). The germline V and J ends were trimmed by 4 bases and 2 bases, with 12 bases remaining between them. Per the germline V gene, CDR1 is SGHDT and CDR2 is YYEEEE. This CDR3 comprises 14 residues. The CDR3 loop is CASSGMDRQETQYF. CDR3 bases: TGTGCCAGCAGCGGGATGGACAGACAAGAGACCCAGTACTTC.